One TCR beta chain is described in this entry. Its specificity is not known. The record originates from a study of shared clonotypes between healthy human individuals. Study results and limitations: Among donors, sharing of clonotypes was expected to be affected by sequencing depth.

The trim removed 7 bases at V and 5 bases at J, leaving 8 bases unmatched. The germline V gene encodes CDR1 SGHRS and CDR2 YFSETQ. This CDR3 is built from 14 residues. Free of recent acute infections or vaccinations, the donors were healthy HIV-negative adults. Genomic DNA of every subset was divided equally among multiple immunoSEQ plates. Sequencing was performed with immunoSEQ multiplex PCR; in TCRdb, only in-frame clones are kept and a portion is missing. The sample lists 550,000 to 850,000 clones; 55% to 80% were seen once. This sequence originates from a woman in her 30s in good health. Specimen: memory CD4+ T cells sorted from blood. This sample's subset: CD45RA-negative fraction. The chain is built from TRBV5-1 and TRBJ1-4; 7 bases line up with TRBD1. The DNA of the CDR3 is TGCGCCAGCGGACCGGGACAGATAAATGAAAAACTGTTTTTT. Its translation: CASGPGQINEKLFF.